This T cell receptor (beta chain) was observed in a study of blood T cell repertoires in COVID-19 (dated by TCRdb to the early 2020s). Regarding the study in general: Samples from collaborators originated in the United States, Italy and Spain and spanned both the acute and convalescent phases of COVID-19. A de-identified subject ID, COVID-19 status, age in years and sex were almost always included in the sample metadata. HLA class I and class II types, where available, came from metadata supplied by the sample provider rather than from assay-based typing. The repertoires were released in a freely available public database meant as a resource for research on the immune response to SARS-CoV-2. The samples were drawn from two sources: the first 160 participants of the ongoing ImmuneRACE study, and about 1,300 subjects contributed by 6 global collaborators. The material from the prospective study consisted of cDNA or gDNA derived from T cells, B-cell-depleted T cells, or PBMCs. Deeply sampled blood TCRbeta repertoires from subjects exposed to, actively infected with, or recovered from COVID-19 were included in the dataset. Broader findings and caveats from the paper: How much clinical and demographic metadata was included differed by source and by participant, and the metadata was provided uncurated.

The immunoSEQ Assay, a bias-controlled multiplex PCR, was used to amplify TCRbeta CDR3 regions from genomic DNA. The paper's processing steps were these. The number of nucleated cells in each sample was estimated by amplification of reference gene primers within the assay. To quantify the absolute abundance of each unique TCRbeta CDR3 rearrangement, sequence reads were collapsed and filtered. For each sample, productive Simpson clonality was calculated as the square root of Simpson's diversity index over productive rearrangements. TCRdb re-hosts the immuneACCESS table, in-frame sequences only. Its copies lack some clones; in the studies checked, an unresolved V gene accounts for under half of them, and the cause for the rest is not known. Clone size and V and J calls were adopted from that table, with D and trimming inferred from the DNA. Within this sample are approximately 140,000 clones, with about four fifths of them counted one time only. About 1.6% of the sample lies in the top ten.

Cut back by 4 bases and 2 bases, the V and J ends lie 14 bases apart. Looking up the germline V gene yields CDR1 MDHEN and CDR2 SYDVKM. The CDR3 runs 15 amino acids, cysteine and phenylalanine included. Only the CDR3 part of the read is kept: 45 bases, read in frame from the first base. Whole blood was collected in K2EDTA tubes by collaborating institutions according to the institutions' own protocols. Collaborator samples were shipped for TCRbeta analysis as frozen whole blood, isolated PBMCs, or DNA extracted from either sample type. This clone appeared a single time. Its antigen specificity is not known. It has no much larger one-base neighbor in the sample; base qualities were not kept.

The V and J segments used are TRBV28 and TRBJ1-2, with TRBD1 as a weak D call on 6 bases. Sequences were obtained from peripheral blood. This TCR came from a human donor in a cohort sampled during active COVID-19. The sequence in DNA is TGTGCCAGCAGTTCATCGACGACAGGCAACTATGGCTACACCTTC. Its coded protein is CASSSSTTGNYGYTF.